These T cell receptor beta chains were read from a single sample in a study of blood T cell repertoires in COVID-19. Some clones are missing from TCRdb's copy, which holds only in-frame ones; the method was immunoSEQ multiplex PCR. The sample yields more than 250,000 clones, 85% to 90% seen once. Sequencing was done on a sample of PBMCs or T cells enriched from blood (not recorded which). The source of these receptors is a woman between 18 and 29 years old who had recovered from COVID-19. Each CDR3 is given with its conserved first and last residue. A D gene is named only where the DNA matches it firmly. Expanded clones get a size class; other rows say once, few or many, or leave the size out.

>TRBV4-2|.|TRBJ1-2|.
CASSQVDKSNGYTF
TGTGCCAGCAGCCAAGTGGACAAGTCTAATGGCTACACCTTC
>TRBV7-2|few|TRBJ2-7|TRBD1
CASSTRQGTLEQYF
TGTGCCAGCAGCACCCGACAGGGTACCCTCGAGCAGTACTTC
>TRBV27|.|TRBJ1-6|.
CASSSAQGLTPLHF
TGTGCCAGCAGTTCGGCCCAGGGTCTGACACCCCTCCACTTT
>TRBV19|.|TRBJ1-6|.
CASSLRAGLNSPLHF
TGTGCCAGTAGCTTGAGGGCAGGACTGAATTCACCCCTCCACTTT
>TRBV30|.|TRBJ1-5|.
CAWSLGQLTNQPQHF
TGTGCCTGGAGTTTAGGACAGCTAACCAATCAGCCCCAGCATTTT
>TRBV4-1|once|TRBJ1-5|TRBD1
CASSLTGTGGGNQPQHF
TGCGCCAGCAGCCTCACCGGGACAGGGGGCGGCAATCAGCCCCAGCATTTT
>TRBV7-8|.|TRBJ2-6|.
CASSPSRISGANVLTF
TGTGCCAGCAGCCCGAGTCGTATTTCTGGGGCCAACGTCCTGACTTTC
>TRBV28|.|TRBJ2-2|.
CASSFGQNTGELFF
TGTGCCAGCAGTTTTGGACAGAACACCGGGGAGCTGTTTTTT
>TRBV14|.|TRBJ2-7|.
CASSHSPFEQYF
TGTGCCAGCAGCCACTCCCCCTTTGAGCAGTACTTC
>TRBV3-1/TRBV3-2|.|TRBJ2-2|TRBD2
CASSHDIAGGPITGELFF
TGTGCCAGCAGCCACGACATAGCGGGGGGGCCGATTACCGGGGAGCTGTTTTTT
>TRBV5-1|.|TRBJ1-6|.
CASSLYGENSPLHF
TGCGCCAGCAGCTTGTATGGGGAGAATTCACCCCTCCACTTT
>TRBV19|.|TRBJ1-2|.
CASRLKDSFYGYTF
TGTGCCAGTAGATTAAAGGACAGCTTCTATGGCTACACCTTC
>TRBV19|.|TRBJ1-6|.
CASRAQGWRSPLHF
TGTGCCAGTAGAGCACAGGGCTGGAGATCACCCCTCCACTTT
>TRBV5-5|.|TRBJ2-7|TRBD1
CASSFTGGAQYF
TGTGCCAGCAGCTTTACAGGGGGCGCGCAGTACTTC
>TRBV3-1/TRBV3-2|.|TRBJ1-6|.
CASSPNTNSPLHF
TGTGCCAGCAGCCCTAATACTAATTCACCCCTCCACTTT
>TRBV9|.|TRBJ1-1|.
CASSVQDISETEAFF
TGTGCCAGCAGCGTACAGGACATCTCTGAAACTGAAGCTTTCTTT
>TRBV28|.|TRBJ2-2|.
CASSLHRVGTGELFF
TGTGCCAGCAGTTTACACAGGGTGGGGACCGGGGAGCTGTTTTTT
>TRBV28|once|TRBJ2-7|.
CASSTGQIYEQYF
TGTGCCAGCAGTACGGGACAAATCTACGAGCAGTACTTC
>TRBV5-6|.|TRBJ2-7|TRBD1
CASSMDRESHEQYF
TGTGCCAGCAGCATGGACAGGGAATCCCACGAGCAGTACTTC
>TRBV18|.|TRBJ1-1|TRBD1
CASSPDRVGIAEAFF
TGTGCCAGCTCACCAGACAGGGTGGGAATCGCTGAAGCTTTCTTT
>TRBV5-1|.|TRBJ2-5|TRBD1
CASSFGTEETQYF
TGCGCCAGCAGCTTCGGGACAGAAGAGACCCAGTACTTC
>TRBV6-5|few|TRBJ1-5|TRBD1
CASCNRQGSNQPQHF
TGTGCCAGCTGCAACCGACAGGGAAGCAATCAGCCCCAGCATTTT
>TRBV24-1|.|TRBJ2-7|TRBD1
CATSDLDRDRDEQYF
TGTGCCACCAGTGATCTGGACAGGGACCGGGACGAGCAGTACTTC
>TRBV29-1|.|TRBJ1-1|.
CSVIRGGTEAFF
TGCAGCGTTATTCGGGGGGGCACTGAAGCTTTCTTT
>TRBV7-9|.|TRBJ2-2|TRBD2
CASSFRTSAGGTNTGELFF
TGTGCCAGCAGCTTCAGAACAAGTGCGGGAGGGACGAACACCGGGGAGCTGTTTTTT
>TRBV5-5|.|TRBJ2-1|.
CASSLGLAPYNEQFF
TGTGCCAGCAGCTTGGGGCTAGCGCCCTACAATGAGCAGTTCTTC
>TRBV30|.|TRBJ1-3|.
CAWSVQGDTIYF
TGTGCCTGGAGTGTACAGGGAGACACCATATATTTT
>TRBV7-9|many|TRBJ2-1|.
CASSLGQQNSYNEQFF
TGTGCCAGCAGCTTAGGACAGCAAAACTCCTACAATGAGCAGTTCTTC
>TRBV6-5|.|TRBJ1-2|TRBD1
CASQQGAYGYTF
TGTGCCAGCCAACAGGGGGCCTATGGCTACACCTTC
>TRBV3-1/TRBV3-2|.|TRBJ1-2|.
CASSQLGAEYGYTF
TGTGCCAGCAGCCAATTAGGGGCGGAATATGGCTACACCTTC
>TRBV28|.|TRBJ1-6|.
CASSSLPRTAYDSPLHF
TGTGCCAGCAGTTCCCTACCTAGGACTGCCTATGATTCACCCCTCCACTTT
>TRBV28|.|TRBJ1-5|.
CASSATGLGNQPQHF
TGTGCCAGCAGTGCTACAGGGCTGGGCAATCAGCCCCAGCATTTT
>TRBV23-1|.|TRBJ1-1|.
CASSQWCGSTEAFF
TGCGCCAGCAGTCAATGGTGCGGGAGCACTGAAGCTTTCTTT
>TRBV30|.|TRBJ2-5|TRBD2
CAWSTGVLAGFPETQYF
TGTGCCTGGAGTACGGGGGTACTAGCGGGATTCCCAGAGACCCAGTACTTC
>TRBV25-1|.|TRBJ1-2|.
CASSNTGNPYGYTF
TGTGCCAGCAGTAATACAGGGAATCCGTATGGCTACACCTTC
>TRBV5-5|.|TRBJ1-3|.
CASSPDSNTIYF
TGTGCCAGCAGTCCTGACAGCAACACCATATATTTT
>TRBV5-1|.|TRBJ1-3|.
CASSLDPGNSGNTIYF
TGCGCCAGCAGCTTGGATCCCGGGAACTCTGGAAACACCATATATTTT
>TRBV3-1/TRBV3-2|many|TRBJ1-4|.
CASSQLRTVRNEKLFF
TGTGCCAGCAGCCAACTTCGGACAGTACGCAATGAAAAACTGTTTTTT
>TRBV5-8|.|TRBJ2-1|TRBD1
CASSPRRQGVNEQFF
TGTGCCAGCAGCCCTAGAAGGCAGGGGGTGAATGAGCAGTTCTTC
>TRBV10-2|.|TRBJ2-7|.
CASSDFPSEQYF
TGCGCCAGCAGTGACTTTCCCTCCGAGCAGTACTTC
>TRBV27|.|TRBJ2-3|.
CASTPWAGVSDTQYF
TGTGCCAGCACCCCTTGGGCAGGGGTTTCAGATACGCAGTATTTT
>TRBV7-8|.|TRBJ2-1|.
CASSPSGSEQFF
TGTGCCAGCAGCCCATCAGGGTCCGAGCAGTTCTTC
>TRBV27|.|TRBJ1-5|TRBD1
CASSLSVSGGNSNQPQHF
TGTGCCAGCAGTTTATCGGTATCAGGGGGAAATAGCAATCAGCCCCAGCATTTT